Listed below are T cell receptor beta chains from one sample, sequenced in a study of identical twins. One entry per CDR3 protein, called by TCRdb with MiXCR from the 5' RACE reads. The sample records some 330,000 distinct CDR3 sequences, roughly 10% being singletons. Input material: naive T cells sorted from blood. These receptors came from a woman in her fifties or sixties in good health. The conserved cysteine and the conserved F or W are not part of the CDR3 here. Each record gives: CDR3 protein, clone size, J gene, V gene. Rows give clone size only sometimes, using once, few, many, or a class for an expanded clone.

CDR3aa: AWSVQLAGANEQF; abundance: NA; j_gene: TRBJ2-1; v_gene: TRBV30
CDR3aa: ASRRLPGQNTEAF; abundance: many; j_gene: TRBJ1-1; v_gene: TRBV5-1
CDR3aa: ASSLLGVGEPQH; abundance: NA; j_gene: TRBJ1-5; v_gene: TRBV5-1
CDR3aa: ASSLGGGNSGNTIY; abundance: many; j_gene: TRBJ1-3; v_gene: TRBV7-2
CDR3aa: ASREAGTKGTQY; abundance: few; j_gene: TRBJ2-5; v_gene: TRBV5-1
CDR3aa: ASSSLQGADTGELF; abundance: few; j_gene: TRBJ2-2; v_gene: TRBV6-5
CDR3aa: AISEPDRVGGETQY; abundance: few; j_gene: TRBJ2-5; v_gene: TRBV10-3
CDR3aa: ASSLGLRQGGRGGYT; abundance: NA; j_gene: TRBJ1-2; v_gene: TRBV7-8
CDR3aa: ASSLVAQGVTEAF; abundance: few; j_gene: TRBJ1-1; v_gene: TRBV5-1
CDR3aa: ASYGQGADNEQF; abundance: NA; j_gene: TRBJ2-1; v_gene: TRBV19
CDR3aa: ASSFRTSGTSTDTQY; abundance: NA; j_gene: TRBJ2-3; v_gene: TRBV11-3
CDR3aa: ASSLAGRSPLH; abundance: NA; j_gene: TRBJ1-6; v_gene: TRBV5-1
CDR3aa: ASSERTGKGYT; abundance: many; j_gene: TRBJ1-2; v_gene: TRBV25-1
CDR3aa: SARRRAYEQY; abundance: NA; j_gene: TRBJ2-7; v_gene: TRBV20-1
CDR3aa: ASQTRAHEQY; abundance: many; j_gene: TRBJ2-7; v_gene: TRBV28
CDR3aa: ASSVALEQY; abundance: NA; j_gene: TRBJ2-7; v_gene: TRBV25-1
CDR3aa: SARDFSGGSGSYNEQF; abundance: many; j_gene: TRBJ2-1; v_gene: TRBV20-1
CDR3aa: ASSLVGGPSTDTQY; abundance: many; j_gene: TRBJ2-3; v_gene: TRBV12-3/TRBV12-4
CDR3aa: ASSMFGGYSNQPQH; abundance: NA; j_gene: TRBJ1-5; v_gene: TRBV6-6
CDR3aa: SVSLNTGELF; abundance: many; j_gene: TRBJ2-2; v_gene: TRBV29-1
CDR3aa: ASSQETSGRLGYEQY; abundance: NA; j_gene: TRBJ2-7; v_gene: TRBV3-1
CDR3aa: ASSPTGLAETYEQY; abundance: NA; j_gene: TRBJ2-7; v_gene: TRBV7-2
CDR3aa: ASSQVALAGGSEQY; abundance: many; j_gene: TRBJ2-7; v_gene: TRBV4-1
CDR3aa: ASSQDPAIRDEQF; abundance: few; j_gene: TRBJ2-1; v_gene: TRBV4-1
CDR3aa: ASSLGRGLEDTQY; abundance: few; j_gene: TRBJ2-3; v_gene: TRBV11-2
CDR3aa: ASGAEISTDTQY; abundance: few; j_gene: TRBJ2-3; v_gene: TRBV5-6
CDR3aa: ASSDRLPRGNTIY; abundance: many; j_gene: TRBJ1-3; v_gene: TRBV6-5
CDR3aa: ASSKIRGSNQPQH; abundance: few; j_gene: TRBJ1-5; v_gene: TRBV2
CDR3aa: ASSLGRSGRAERQETQY; abundance: NA; j_gene: TRBJ2-5; v_gene: TRBV7-6
CDR3aa: SALLAGPSYEQY; abundance: many; j_gene: TRBJ2-7; v_gene: TRBV20-1
CDR3aa: ASSGGRETTFTGELF; abundance: few; j_gene: TRBJ2-2; v_gene: TRBV5-1
CDR3aa: ASSPTEQTEAF; abundance: NA; j_gene: TRBJ1-1; v_gene: TRBV12-3/TRBV12-4
CDR3aa: ASSSRDFSYNEQF; abundance: few; j_gene: TRBJ2-1; v_gene: TRBV11-2
CDR3aa: ASSSRLAEYNEQF; abundance: many; j_gene: TRBJ2-1; v_gene: TRBV12-3/TRBV12-4
CDR3aa: ASSQTSGRDNEQF; abundance: many; j_gene: TRBJ2-1; v_gene: TRBV4-1
CDR3aa: ASSNRETSYGYT; abundance: many; j_gene: TRBJ1-2; v_gene: TRBV12-3/TRBV12-4
CDR3aa: ASSQGAGGPYEQY; abundance: NA; j_gene: TRBJ2-7; v_gene: TRBV3-1
CDR3aa: ASSWSPGRANTEAF; abundance: NA; j_gene: TRBJ1-1; v_gene: TRBV5-1
CDR3aa: ASSPTRGRRNTIY; abundance: few; j_gene: TRBJ1-3; v_gene: TRBV11-2
CDR3aa: ASSPRSWGQNIQY; abundance: few; j_gene: TRBJ2-4; v_gene: TRBV11-2
CDR3aa: ASSLKLAGVEQF; abundance: many; j_gene: TRBJ2-1; v_gene: TRBV5-1
CDR3aa: AITPGVGITDTQY; abundance: many; j_gene: TRBJ2-3; v_gene: TRBV10-3
CDR3aa: ASSQEGEQY; abundance: few; j_gene: TRBJ2-7; v_gene: TRBV3-1
CDR3aa: ASSEQSGDQPQH; abundance: NA; j_gene: TRBJ1-5; v_gene: TRBV2
CDR3aa: ASSARGQRYNEQF; abundance: NA; j_gene: TRBJ2-1; v_gene: TRBV25-1
CDR3aa: ASSVQGTYNEQF; abundance: NA; j_gene: TRBJ2-1; v_gene: TRBV11-3
CDR3aa: SARDPGKGERIQY; abundance: NA; j_gene: TRBJ2-4; v_gene: TRBV20-1
CDR3aa: SAKPGLARDTQY; abundance: few; j_gene: TRBJ2-3; v_gene: TRBV20-1
CDR3aa: ASSEGLASSGNTIY; abundance: few; j_gene: TRBJ1-3; v_gene: TRBV5-1
CDR3aa: ASSLLLAGLGSGANVLT; abundance: NA; j_gene: TRBJ2-6; v_gene: TRBV9
CDR3aa: ASSSFPSSYNEQF; abundance: NA; j_gene: TRBJ2-1; v_gene: TRBV5-1
CDR3aa: SVQDSRVNGYT; abundance: NA; j_gene: TRBJ1-2; v_gene: TRBV29-1